Reported below is one TCR beta chain. Antigen: not known. Germline V gene lookup returns CDR1 SEHNR and CDR2 FQNEAQ (reference sequence). V was trimmed by 5 bases and J by 3 bases, leaving 17 bases between them. The CDR3 is made up of 15 amino acids. TCRdb's copy holds only in-frame clones and misses some; the assay was immunoSEQ multiplex PCR. The table records some 350,000 clones, approximately 90% of them present only once. This entry comes from a study of Ad26.COV2.S vaccination and SARS-CoV-2 variants. Overall study findings and caveats: Reportedly, after vaccination the spike-specific CD8+ and CD4+ T cell responses displayed substantial breadth. Non-spike TCR breadth showed similarity between vaccine and placebo recipients.

This rearrangement joins TRBV7-9 to TRBJ2-7; D possibly uses TRBD1 or TRBD2 (7 bases each). This sequence originates from a human donor who had recovered from COVID-19. The material sequenced was peripheral blood, taken after recovery from COVID-19. The CDR3: CASSRTGDYGYEQYF. CDR3 DNA: TGTGCCAGCAGCCGTACAGGGGACTATGGCTACGAGCAGTACTTC.